These 32 T cell receptor beta chains were all obtained from the same sample, sequenced in a study of blood T cell repertoires in COVID-19 (dated by TCRdb to about 2020). Library prep was done by the immunoSEQ multiplex PCR assay. Held by TCRdb, this immuneACCESS table contains in-frame sequences only and omits some clones. Under half of the omission traces to an unresolved V gene where checked; the cause of the rest is unknown. In this sample the table shows 320,000 or so clones, roughly 88% of which occur a single time. The ten largest make up about 5% of the sample. Sequenced sample: PBMCs or T cells enriched from blood (not recorded which). All receptors derive from a man aged 30 to 45 who had recovered from COVID-19.

The chain combines TRBV5-1 with TRBJ2-1; TRBD2 might be the D (5 bases). This CDR3 spans 14 amino acids. Trimming pared 7 bases from V and 3 bases from J, leaving 14 bases between. Germline loops: CDR1 SGHRS, CDR2 YFSETQ. CDR3 residues: CASYTSGNYNEQFF. The CDR3 DNA reads as TGCGCCAGCTACACGTCGGGGAACTACAATGAGCAGTTCTTC.

Comment on this clone: This sample includes further DNA sequences coding for the same CDR3. The rearrangement uses TRBV18 and TRBJ2-5; 11 nucleotides align to TRBD2. Germline V gene lookup returns CDR1 KGHSH and CDR2 LQKENI. The CDR3 is 16 residues long. V was clipped by 2 bases and J by 0 bases; unmatched bases: 2. The CDR3 loop is CASSPTSGGYQETQYF. DNA for the CDR3: TGTGCCAGCTCACCAACTAGCGGGGGTTACCAAGAGACCCAGTACTTC.

This chain uses TRBV11-3 with TRBJ2-4; D possibly corresponds to TRBD1 (6 bases). Germline CDR1 and CDR2: SGHNT and YENEEA. CDR3 length: 17 amino acids. V was shortened by 5 bases and J by 0 bases, with 17 bases between the two germline ends. Here the CDR3 DNA reads TGTGCCAGCAGCCAAATACAGGGATGGGTAGCCAAAAACATTCAGTACTTC. Translated, it gives CASSQIQGWVAKNIQYF.

The genes are TRBV18 and TRBJ2-5; D remains unclear. Germline loops: CDR1 KGHSH, CDR2 LQKENI. The CDR3 has 14 amino acids. The V end was cut by 0 bases, the J end by 5 bases, with 10 bases between. The CDR3 DNA sequence: TGTGCCAGCTCACCACCGGCGGATGTGGAGACCCAGTACTTC. It translates to CASSPPADVETQYF.

The chain is built from TRBV6-5 and TRBJ2-5; no clear D. Trimming shortened V by 4 bases and J by 4 bases, and 19 bases separated the two germline ends. CDR1 and CDR2 (germline): MNHEY, SVGAGI. The CDR3 runs to 16 residues. Written as DNA, the CDR3 is TGTGCCAGCAGTTGGCGTGACTTCACCAGCCTAGAGACCCAGTACTTC. This sequence encodes CASSWRDFTSLETQYF.

The genes are TRBV29-1 and TRBJ2-3; D perhaps matches TRBD1 (5 bases). CDR1 and CDR2 from the germline V gene are SQVTM and ANQGSEA. The CDR3 length is 12 residues. Trimming took 5 bases from V and 6 from J, leaving 12 bases between them. CDR3 bases: TGCAGCGTTAGGCAGGGATGGGATACGCAGTATTTT. Translation gives CSVRQGWDTQYF.

This sequence joins TRBV27 and TRBJ2-3, with TRBD2 identical over 14 bases. Germline-derived CDR1 and CDR2 are MNHEY and SMNVEV (reference sequence). The J segment lost 3 bases and the V segment lost 1 base, leaving 3 bases of the junction unmatched. The CDR3 sequence is 17 residues long. CDR3 DNA: TGTGCCAGCAGTTTATACGGGACTAGCGGGGGAACAGATACGCAGTATTTT. Translated, it gives CASSLYGTSGGTDTQYF.

This chain links TRBV15 with TRBJ2-3, with TRBD2 matching over 14 bases. This CDR3 contains 14 residues. The germline gives CDR1 LNHNV, CDR2 YYDKDF (reference sequence). Trimming took 3 bases from V and 13 from J; bases not matched to a gene: 6. CDR3 region: CATSRDRLAGGEYF. CDR3 sequence (DNA): TGTGCCACCAGCAGGGATCGACTAGCGGGGGGGGAGTATTTT.

This rearrangement joins TRBV7-6 to TRBJ1-3; D possibly corresponds to TRBD1 (5 bases). V was pared by 2 bases and J by 2 bases, with 7 bases between. Looked up from germline, CDR1 is SGHVS and CDR2 is FNYEAQ. The CDR3 consists of 14 residues. The CDR3 DNA reads as TGTGCCAGCAGCTTATTGGGGCCTGGAAACACCATATATTTT. This codes for CASSLLGPGNTIYF.

The gene calls are TRBV2 and TRBJ1-5, with TRBD1 matching 8 bases. Germline V gene lookup returns CDR1 SNHLY and CDR2 FYNNEI. The CDR3 covers 13 residues. V trimming: 6 bases; J trimming: 4 bases; junction bases outside the gene matches: 2. The CDR3: CASRRQGNQPQHF. The CDR3 nucleotides are TGTGCCAGCAGAAGACAGGGGAATCAGCCCCAGCATTTT.

The rearrangement links TRBV2 to TRBJ2-7; 8 positions agree with TRBD1. The V and J ends lost 6 bases and 3 bases, in that order; junction bases with no gene match: 7. Germline V gene data show CDR1 as SNHLY and CDR2 as FYNNEI. The CDR3 is made up of 14 amino acids. CDR3 sequence: CASSANGQGYEQYF. In nucleotides, the CDR3 is TGTGCCAGCAGCGCTAATGGACAGGGCTACGAGCAGTACTTC. The variable domain in full, completed from reference TRBV2 and TRBJ2-7, reads EPEVTQTPSHQVTQMGQEVILRCVPISNHLYFYWYRQILGQKVEFLVSFYNNEISEKSEIFDDQFSVERPDGSNFTLKIRSTKLEDSAMYFCASSANGQGYEQYFGPGTRLTVT.

The rearrangement links TRBV7-8 to TRBJ2-5, with 12 bases fitting TRBD2. CDR1 is SGHVS, CDR2 FQNEAQ, per germline. After removal of 3 bases from V and 4 bases from J, the junction contained 9 bases not matched to a gene. The CDR3 runs to 17 residues. In DNA, the CDR3 is TGTGCCAGCAGCTTGGGGCTAGCGGGGGGGCCCGTAGAGACCCAGTACTTC. It specifies CASSLGLAGGPVETQYF. The full variable domain, completed using reference TRBV7-8 and TRBJ2-5, is GAGVSQSPRYKVAKRGQDVALRCDPISGHVSLFWYQQALGQGPEFLTYFQNEAQLDKSGLPSDRFFAERPEGSVSTLKIQRTQQEDSAVYLCASSLGLAGGPVETQYFGPGTRLLVL.

The V and J genes are TRBV27 and TRBJ1-6; no reliable D call. V lost 6 bases and J 9 bases, leaving 12 bases between the germline ends. Germline V gene data show CDR1 as MNHEY and CDR2 as SMNVEV (reference sequence). The CDR3 has 13 residues. CDR3 sequence (DNA): TGTGCCAGCAGCATCAGACTTACTTCACCCCTCCACTTT. It encodes CASSIRLTSPLHF.

This chain connects TRBV27 to TRBJ1-6; a weak D match, TRBD1 (6 bases). V was shortened by 4 bases and J by 10 bases, with 11 bases between the two germline ends. This CDR3 has 13 residues. Germline CDR1 is MNHEY and CDR2 is SMNVEV (reference sequence). In nucleotides, the CDR3 is TGTGCCAGCAGTTCCAGGGGCGAGTCACCCCTCCACTTT. Translated, it gives CASSSRGESPLHF.

The chain recombines TRBV15 with TRBJ1-5; a possible D gene is TRBD1 (6 bases). V was clipped by 1 base and J by 2 bases, with 9 bases between them. The CDR3 has 15 residues. Germline CDR1 LNHNV, CDR2 YYDKDF (reference sequence). Here the CDR3 reads CATSRARGGNQPQHF. The CDR3 DNA reads as TGTGCCACCAGCAGAGCCAGGGGTGGCAATCAGCCCCAGCATTTT.

The genes are TRBV27 and TRBJ1-2, with 7 bases matching TRBD1. CDR1 is MNHEY and CDR2 is SMNVEV in the germline V gene (reference sequence). The CDR3 spans 15 residues. With 5 bases clipped from V and 3 bases from J, the junction kept 9 bases outside the gene matches. The CDR3 spells CASSTHRGQDYGYTF. DNA of the CDR3: TGTGCCAGCAGTACCCACAGGGGTCAGGACTATGGCTACACCTTC.

In DNA form, the CDR3 reads TGCGCCAGCAGCTCGGGGGGTCTCGACTATGGCTACACCTTC. Translation: CASSSGGLDYGYTF. The chain carries TRBV5-1 and TRBJ1-2; the D gene is possibly TRBD1 (5 bases). This CDR3 is 14 amino acids long. Trimming took 3 bases from V and 3 from J, leaving 12 bases between them. Germline V gene sequence: CDR1 SGHRS, CDR2 YFSETQ.

The V gene is TRBV3-1 (or the pseudogene TRBV3-2), the J gene TRBJ2-5; TRBD1 agrees at 12 bases. The junction had 10 bases not matched to a gene; V was cut back by 8 bases and J by 6 bases. This CDR3 spans 15 amino acids. Germline CDR1 LGHDT, CDR2 YNNKEL (reference sequence). The CDR3, as DNA: TGTGCCAGCTCCGAGGGGACAGGGGGCATGAAGACCCAGTACTTC. This codes for CASSEGTGGMKTQYF.

J is TRBJ1-4 and V is TRBV5-1, with D maybe TRBD1 (5 bases). The CDR3 is made up of 14 amino acids. The ends were cut back, 4 bases at V and 8 bases at J, with 15 bases in the middle. Germline V CDR1 and CDR2: SGHRS, YFSETQ. CDR3 bases: TGCGCCAGCAGCCCGGGGGAGGGAAAGGAAAAACTGTTTTTT. This gives the protein CASSPGEGKEKLFF.

This chain connects TRBV12-3 or TRBV12-4 to TRBJ2-7; 9 positions match TRBD1. J was trimmed by 5 bases and V by 10 bases; bases with no gene match: 9. The CDR3 covers 13 residues. The CDR3, as DNA: TGTGCCAACCCGGGACAGGGATGCCACGAGCAGTACTTC. It codes for CANPGQGCHEQYF.

V gene TRBV5-5 combines with J gene TRBJ2-5, with 11 bases that match TRBD2. The CDR3 extends over 15 amino acids. J was trimmed by 4 bases and V by 0 bases; bases with no gene match: 2. Per germline, CDR1 SGHKS and CDR2 YYEKEE (reference sequence). For the CDR3, the DNA is TGTGCCAGCAGCTTGGAAGGACTAGCGGGAGAGACCCAGTACTTC. Protein product: CASSLEGLAGETQYF.

The V gene is TRBV29-1, the J gene TRBJ2-5, with D possibly being TRBD1 (6 bases). The CDR3 extends over 11 amino acids. The germline V gene has CDR1 SQVTM and CDR2 ANQGSEA. The V and J ends lost 4 bases and 5 bases respectively, with 8 bases between them. The CDR3 protein is CSVARGETQYF. The CDR3 DNA is TGCAGCGTTGCGAGGGGGGAGACCCAGTACTTC.

This clone was observed a single time. V is TRBV6-4 and J is TRBJ2-1; 9 positions match TRBD2. Germline CDR1 and CDR2: MRHNA and SNTAGT. The CDR3 sequence is 15 residues long. The junction had 10 bases not matched to a gene; V was cut back by 5 bases and J by 8 bases. Here the CDR3 DNA reads TGTGCCAGCAGTAACGGCGGGGGGGCCGGAGATGAGCAGTTCTTC. Its protein product is CASSNGGGAGDEQFF.

The chain is built from TRBV10-3 and TRBJ1-1, with TRBD1 matching over 7 bases. Per the germline V gene, CDR1 is ENHRY and CDR2 is SYGVKD. V was pared by 4 bases and J by 0 bases, with 8 bases of the junction left unmatched. CDR3 size: 16 residues. The CDR3 DNA is TGTGCCATCAGTGGTCGCAGGGGGGACATGAACACTGAAGCTTTCTTT. Protein: CAISGRRGDMNTEAFF.

This chain uses TRBV9 with TRBJ2-2; TRBD1 matches 7 bases. Germline V gene data show CDR1 as SGDLS and CDR2 as YYNGEE. The ends lost 0 bases at V and 7 bases at J; junction bases unmatched: 12. The CDR3 runs to 17 residues. The CDR3 region is CASSVDATGNVGGELFF. The DNA for the CDR3 is TGTGCCAGCAGCGTAGATGCGACAGGGAATGTCGGCGGGGAGCTGTTTTTT.

The chain uses TRBV28 and TRBJ1-2; tentatively, D is TRBD1 (5 bases). The germline V gene encodes CDR1 MDHEN and CDR2 SYDVKM. The CDR3 contains 14 residues. V was pared by 1 base and J by 2 bases, with 8 bases between. This chain's CDR3 is CASSLYQGNYGYTF. The CDR3 DNA follows: TGTGCCAGCAGTTTATACCAGGGCAACTATGGCTACACCTTC.

CDR3 nucleotides: TGCGCCAGCAGCTTGGGGATGGGACAGCACTCTGGAAACACCATATATTTT. Its protein product is CASSLGMGQHSGNTIYF. The chain uses TRBV5-1 and TRBJ1-3; 7 bases line up with TRBD1. V lost 0 bases, J lost 0 bases, and 6 bases stayed unmatched. The CDR3 runs to 17 residues. Germline CDR1 SGHRS, CDR2 YFSETQ.

For this clone: A much larger clone differs from this one at a single base, so this may be a read error. The chain is built from TRBV2 and TRBJ2-2; a possible D gene is TRBD1 (6 bases). Germline assignment: CDR1 SNHLY and CDR2 FYNNEI. The CDR3 extends over 15 amino acids. V gave up 7 bases and J gave up 4 bases, with 16 bases separating them. DNA of the CDR3: TGTGCCAGCAAGAGTAGGACAGAGGGCACCGGGGAGCTGTTTTTT. Translating gives CASKSRTEGTGELFF.

The chain employs TRBV5-1 and TRBJ1-5, with TRBD1 matching 10 bases. This CDR3 is 16 amino acids long. The V segment lost 4 bases and the J segment 6 bases; nucleotides outside the gene matches: 10. CDR1 is SGHRS, CDR2 YFSETQ, per germline. This CDR3 is CASSPDETGGGQPQHF. CDR3 DNA sequence: TGCGCCAGCAGCCCTGATGAGACAGGGGGCGGTCAGCCCCAGCATTTT.

The V call is TRBV5-5, the J call TRBJ1-2; 7 nucleotides agree with TRBD1. CDR1 and CDR2 (germline): SGHKS, YYEKEE (reference sequence). The CDR3 consists of 15 residues. The junction had 6 bases not matched to a gene; V was cut back by 0 bases and J by 4 bases. CDR3 protein: CASSLGSRGAYGYTF. CDR3 DNA: TGTGCCAGCAGCTTGGGGTCCAGGGGGGCCTATGGCTACACCTTC.

This chain connects TRBV9 to TRBJ2-2, with 14 bases matching TRBD2. From germline, CDR1 is SGDLS and CDR2 YYNGEE. This CDR3 contains 17 residues. The V segment lost 4 bases and the J segment 5 bases; nucleotides outside the gene matches: 7. CDR3 residues: CASSPPGLAGVTGELFF. In DNA form, the CDR3 reads TGTGCCAGCAGCCCCCCGGGACTAGCGGGGGTGACCGGGGAGCTGTTTTTT.

V usage is TRBV10-3 and J usage is TRBJ2-4; 11 nucleotides agree with TRBD1. CDR1 and CDR2 from the germline V gene are ENHRY and SYGVKD. The CDR3 sequence is 15 residues long. J lost 7 bases, V lost 0 bases, and 2 bases had no gene match. CDR3 protein: CAISESGQGANIQYF. CDR3 coding DNA: TGTGCCATCAGTGAGTCAGGACAGGGGGCGAACATTCAGTACTTC.